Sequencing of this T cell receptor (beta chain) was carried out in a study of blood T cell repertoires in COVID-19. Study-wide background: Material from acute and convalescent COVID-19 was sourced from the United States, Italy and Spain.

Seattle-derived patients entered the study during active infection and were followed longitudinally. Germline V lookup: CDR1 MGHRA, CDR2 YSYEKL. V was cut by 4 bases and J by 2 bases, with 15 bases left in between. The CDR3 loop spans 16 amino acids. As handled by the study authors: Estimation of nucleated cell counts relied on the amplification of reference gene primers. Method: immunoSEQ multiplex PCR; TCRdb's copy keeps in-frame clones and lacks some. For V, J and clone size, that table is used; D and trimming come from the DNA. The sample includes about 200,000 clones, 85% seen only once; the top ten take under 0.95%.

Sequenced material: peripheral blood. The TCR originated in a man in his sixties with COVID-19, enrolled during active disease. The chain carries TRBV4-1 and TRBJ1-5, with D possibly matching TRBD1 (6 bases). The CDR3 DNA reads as TGCGCCAGCAGCCTAGCCGGCAGGGGCGGCAATCAGCCCCAGCATTTT. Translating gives CASSLAGRGGNQPQHF.